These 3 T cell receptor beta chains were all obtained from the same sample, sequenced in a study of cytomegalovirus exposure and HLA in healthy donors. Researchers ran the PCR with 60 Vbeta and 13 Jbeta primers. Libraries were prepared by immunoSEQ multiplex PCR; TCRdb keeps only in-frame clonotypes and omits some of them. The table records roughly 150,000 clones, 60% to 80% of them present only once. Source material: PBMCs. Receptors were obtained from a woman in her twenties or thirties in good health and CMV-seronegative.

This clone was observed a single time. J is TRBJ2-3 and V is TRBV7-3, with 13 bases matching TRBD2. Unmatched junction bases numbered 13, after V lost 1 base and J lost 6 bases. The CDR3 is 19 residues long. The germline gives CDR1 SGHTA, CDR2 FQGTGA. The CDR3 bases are TGTGCCAGCAGCTTAAATCGGGGAAGGGGACTAGCGGGACCGGATACGCAGTATTTT. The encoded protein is CASSLNRGRGLAGPDTQYF.

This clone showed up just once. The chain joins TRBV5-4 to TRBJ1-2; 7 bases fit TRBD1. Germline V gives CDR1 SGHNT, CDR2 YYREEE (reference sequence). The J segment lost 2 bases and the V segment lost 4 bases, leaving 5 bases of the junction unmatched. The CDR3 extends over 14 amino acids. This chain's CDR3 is CASSLPQGNYGYTF. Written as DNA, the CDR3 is TGTGCCAGCAGCCTGCCACAGGGGAACTATGGCTACACCTTC.

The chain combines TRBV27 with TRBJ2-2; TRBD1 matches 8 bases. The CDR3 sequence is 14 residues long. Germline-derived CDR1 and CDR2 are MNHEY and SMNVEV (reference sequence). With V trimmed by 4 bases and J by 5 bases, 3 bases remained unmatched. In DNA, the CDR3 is TGTGCCAGCAGTTCGACAGGGGTTACCGGGGAGCTGTTTTTT. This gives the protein CASSSTGVTGELFF.